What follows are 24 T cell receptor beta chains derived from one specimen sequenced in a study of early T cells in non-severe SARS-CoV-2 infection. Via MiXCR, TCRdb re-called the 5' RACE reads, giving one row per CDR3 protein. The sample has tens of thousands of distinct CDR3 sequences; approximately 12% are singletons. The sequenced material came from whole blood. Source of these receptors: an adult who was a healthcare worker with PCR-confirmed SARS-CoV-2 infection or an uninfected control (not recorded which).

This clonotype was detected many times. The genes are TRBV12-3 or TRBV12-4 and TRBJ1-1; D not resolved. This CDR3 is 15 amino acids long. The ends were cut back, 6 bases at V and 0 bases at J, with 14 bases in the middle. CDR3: CASSPIGRLNTEAFF. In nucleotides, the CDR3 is TGTGCCAGCAGCCCAATCGGACGTCTGAACACTGAAGCTTTCTTT.

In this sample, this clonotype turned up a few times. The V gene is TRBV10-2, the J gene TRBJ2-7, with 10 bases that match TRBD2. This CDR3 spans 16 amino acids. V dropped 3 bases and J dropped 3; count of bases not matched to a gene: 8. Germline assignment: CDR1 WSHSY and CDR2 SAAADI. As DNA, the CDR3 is TGCGCCAGCAGTGATGGCGGACTAGCGGAAAACTACGAGCAGTACTTC. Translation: CASSDGGLAENYEQYF.

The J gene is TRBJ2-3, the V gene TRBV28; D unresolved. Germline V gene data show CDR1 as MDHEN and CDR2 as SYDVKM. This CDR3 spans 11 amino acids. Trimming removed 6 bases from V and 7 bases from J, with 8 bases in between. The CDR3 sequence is CASRATNTQYF. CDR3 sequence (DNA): TGTGCCAGCAGGGCGACGAATACGCAGTATTTT.

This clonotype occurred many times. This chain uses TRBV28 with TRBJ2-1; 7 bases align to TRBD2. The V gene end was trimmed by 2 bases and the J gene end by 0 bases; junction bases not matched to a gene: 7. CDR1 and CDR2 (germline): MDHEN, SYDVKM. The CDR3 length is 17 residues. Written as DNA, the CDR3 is TGTGCCAGCAGTTTAGCGGCTAGCGGAAGCTCCTACAATGAGCAGTTCTTC. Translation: CASSLAASGSSYNEQFF.

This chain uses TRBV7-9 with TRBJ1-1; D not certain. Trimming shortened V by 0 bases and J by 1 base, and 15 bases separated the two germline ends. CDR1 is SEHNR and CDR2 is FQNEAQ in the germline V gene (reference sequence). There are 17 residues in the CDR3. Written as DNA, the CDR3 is TGTGCCAGCAGCTTAGCGCTAAGGGCAGGCCAGAACACTGAAGCTTTCTTT. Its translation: CASSLALRAGQNTEAFF.

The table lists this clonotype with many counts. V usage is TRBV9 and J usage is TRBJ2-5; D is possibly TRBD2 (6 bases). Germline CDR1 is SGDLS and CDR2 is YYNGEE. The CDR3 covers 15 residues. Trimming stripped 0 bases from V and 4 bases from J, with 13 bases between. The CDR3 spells CASSVGAGSGETQYF. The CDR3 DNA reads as TGTGCCAGCAGCGTAGGGGCGGGGTCTGGAGAGACCCAGTACTTC.

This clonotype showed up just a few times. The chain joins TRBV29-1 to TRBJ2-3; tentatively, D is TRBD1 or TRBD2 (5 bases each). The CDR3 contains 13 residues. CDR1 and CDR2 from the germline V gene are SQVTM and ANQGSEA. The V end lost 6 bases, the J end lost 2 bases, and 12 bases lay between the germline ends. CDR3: CSVGTWNTDTQYF. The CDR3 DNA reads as TGCAGCGTGGGGACCTGGAACACAGATACGCAGTATTTT.

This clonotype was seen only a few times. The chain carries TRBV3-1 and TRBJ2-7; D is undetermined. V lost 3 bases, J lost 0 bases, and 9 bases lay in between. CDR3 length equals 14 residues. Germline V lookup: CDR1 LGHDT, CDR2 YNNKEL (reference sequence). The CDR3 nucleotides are TGTGCCAGCAGCCAGCTTATTAGCTCCTACGAGCAGTACTTC. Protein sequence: CASSQLISSYEQYF.

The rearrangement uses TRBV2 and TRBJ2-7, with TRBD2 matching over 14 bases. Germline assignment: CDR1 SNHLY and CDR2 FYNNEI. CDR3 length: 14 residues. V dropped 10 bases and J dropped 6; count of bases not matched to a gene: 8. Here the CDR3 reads CATMLGLAGVEQYF. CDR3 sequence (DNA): TGTGCCACCATGTTGGGACTAGCGGGAGTCGAGCAGTACTTC.

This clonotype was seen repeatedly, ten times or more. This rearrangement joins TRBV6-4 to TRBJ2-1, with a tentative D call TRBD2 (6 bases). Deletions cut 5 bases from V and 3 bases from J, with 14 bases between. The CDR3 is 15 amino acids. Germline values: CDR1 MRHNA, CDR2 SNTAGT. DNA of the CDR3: TGTGCCAGCAGTCGGAACGGACTAAACTACAATGAGCAGTTCTTC. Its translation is CASSRNGLNYNEQFF.

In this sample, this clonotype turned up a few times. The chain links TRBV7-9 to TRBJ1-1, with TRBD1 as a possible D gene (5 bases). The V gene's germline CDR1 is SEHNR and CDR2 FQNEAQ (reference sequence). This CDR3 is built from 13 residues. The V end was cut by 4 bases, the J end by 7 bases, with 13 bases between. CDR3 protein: CASSYTSQGEAFF. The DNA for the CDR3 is TGTGCCAGCAGCTACACCTCCCAGGGTGAAGCTTTCTTT.

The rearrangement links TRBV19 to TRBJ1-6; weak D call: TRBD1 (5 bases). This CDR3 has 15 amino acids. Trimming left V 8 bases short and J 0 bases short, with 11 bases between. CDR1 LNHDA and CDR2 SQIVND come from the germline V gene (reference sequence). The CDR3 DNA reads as TGTGCCAGTGATAGGGGACGCTCCTATAATTCACCCCTCCACTTT. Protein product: CASDRGRSYNSPLHF.

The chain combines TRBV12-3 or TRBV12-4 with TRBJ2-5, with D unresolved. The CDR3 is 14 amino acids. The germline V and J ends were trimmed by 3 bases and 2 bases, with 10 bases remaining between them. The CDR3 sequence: CASSFFDPQETQYF. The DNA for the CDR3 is TGTGCCAGCAGTTTCTTCGACCCTCAAGAGACCCAGTACTTC.

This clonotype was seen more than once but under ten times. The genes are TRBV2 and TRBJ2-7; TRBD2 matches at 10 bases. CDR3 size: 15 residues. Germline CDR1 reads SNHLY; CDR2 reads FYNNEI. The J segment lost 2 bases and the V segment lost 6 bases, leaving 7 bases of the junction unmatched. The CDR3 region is CASSSRTSGPYEQYF. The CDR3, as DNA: TGTGCCAGCAGCTCTCGGACTAGCGGCCCCTACGAGCAGTACTTC.

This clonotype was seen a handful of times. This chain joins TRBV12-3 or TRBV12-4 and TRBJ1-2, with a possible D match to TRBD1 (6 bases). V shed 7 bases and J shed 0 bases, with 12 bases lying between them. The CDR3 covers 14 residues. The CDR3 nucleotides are TGTGCCAGCATTCCGGGGACATCTAACTATGGCTACACCTTC. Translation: CASIPGTSNYGYTF.

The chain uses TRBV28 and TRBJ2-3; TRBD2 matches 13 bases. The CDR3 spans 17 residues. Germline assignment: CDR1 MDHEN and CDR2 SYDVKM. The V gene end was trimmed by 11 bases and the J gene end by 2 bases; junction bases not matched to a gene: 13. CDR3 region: CAASGLAGTRSTDTQYF. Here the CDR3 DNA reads TGTGCCGCGTCGGGACTAGCGGGAACGCGGTCCACAGATACGCAGTATTTT.

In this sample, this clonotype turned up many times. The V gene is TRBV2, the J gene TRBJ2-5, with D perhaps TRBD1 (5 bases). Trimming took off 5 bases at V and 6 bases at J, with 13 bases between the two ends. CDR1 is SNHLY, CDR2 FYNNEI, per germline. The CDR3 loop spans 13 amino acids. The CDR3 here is CASSLPPGKTQYF. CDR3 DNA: TGTGCCAGCAGTCTTCCGCCAGGGAAGACCCAGTACTTC. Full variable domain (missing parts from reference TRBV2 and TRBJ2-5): EPEVTQTPSHQVTQMGQEVILRCVPISNHLYFYWYRQILGQKVEFLVSFYNNEISEKSEIFDDQFSVERPDGSNFTLKIRSTKLEDSAMYFCASSLPPGKTQYFGPGTRLLVL.

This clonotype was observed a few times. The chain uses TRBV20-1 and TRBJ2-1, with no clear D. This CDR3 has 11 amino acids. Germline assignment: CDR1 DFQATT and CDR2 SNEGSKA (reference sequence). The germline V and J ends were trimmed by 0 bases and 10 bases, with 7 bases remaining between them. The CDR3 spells CSAREVWEQFF. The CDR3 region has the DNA TGCAGTGCTAGAGAGGTGTGGGAGCAGTTCTTC.

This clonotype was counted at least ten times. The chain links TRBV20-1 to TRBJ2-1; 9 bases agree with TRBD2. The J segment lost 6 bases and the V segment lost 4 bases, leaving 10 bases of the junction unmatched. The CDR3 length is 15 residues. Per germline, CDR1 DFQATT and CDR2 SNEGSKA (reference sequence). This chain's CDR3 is CSATDGTSWGNEQFF. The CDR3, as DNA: TGCAGTGCTACCGATGGGACTAGCTGGGGCAATGAGCAGTTCTTC.

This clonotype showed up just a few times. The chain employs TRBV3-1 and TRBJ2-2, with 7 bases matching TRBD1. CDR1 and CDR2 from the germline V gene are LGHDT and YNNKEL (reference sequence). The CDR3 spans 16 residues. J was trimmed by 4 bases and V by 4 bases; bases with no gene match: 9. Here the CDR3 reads CASSPGAGGGTGELFF. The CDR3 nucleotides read TGTGCCAGCAGCCCCGGGGCAGGGGGTGGCACCGGGGAGCTGTTTTTT.

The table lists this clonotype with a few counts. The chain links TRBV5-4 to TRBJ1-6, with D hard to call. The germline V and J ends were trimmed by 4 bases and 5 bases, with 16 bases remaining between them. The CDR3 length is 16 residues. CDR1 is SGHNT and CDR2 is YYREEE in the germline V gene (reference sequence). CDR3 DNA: TGTGCCAGCAGCCAAGGGCCCACCAATAATAATTCACCCCTCCACTTT. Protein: CASSQGPTNNNSPLHF.

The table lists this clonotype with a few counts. CDR3 protein: CASSRAGGEQYF. The CDR3 DNA reads TGTGCCAGCAGCCGAGCCGGGGGCGAGCAGTACTTC. This rearrangement joins TRBV7-9 to TRBJ2-7; maybe TRBD2 (6 bases). Germline CDR1 reads SEHNR; CDR2 reads FQNEAQ (reference sequence). The CDR3 extends over 12 amino acids. Trimming shortened V by 5 bases and J by 6 bases, and 11 bases separated the two germline ends.

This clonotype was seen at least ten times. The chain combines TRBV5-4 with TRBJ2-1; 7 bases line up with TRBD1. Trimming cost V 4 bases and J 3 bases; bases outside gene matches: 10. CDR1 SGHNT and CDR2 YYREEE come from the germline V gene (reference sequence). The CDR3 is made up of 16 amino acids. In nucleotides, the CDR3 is TGTGCCAGCAGCCCCTCCGGGACAGCCTTCTACAATGAGCAGTTCTTC. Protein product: CASSPSGTAFYNEQFF.

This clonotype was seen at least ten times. The CDR3 sequence is CASSDSGNIYNEQFF. In DNA, the CDR3 is TGTGCCAGCAGCGATAGCGGGAATATCTACAATGAGCAGTTCTTC. V and J are TRBV9 and TRBJ2-1; TRBD2 aligns across 8 bases. The CDR3 is 15 residues long. Trimming cost V 3 bases and J 3 bases; bases outside gene matches: 5. Germline V gene sequence: CDR1 SGDLS, CDR2 YYNGEE.